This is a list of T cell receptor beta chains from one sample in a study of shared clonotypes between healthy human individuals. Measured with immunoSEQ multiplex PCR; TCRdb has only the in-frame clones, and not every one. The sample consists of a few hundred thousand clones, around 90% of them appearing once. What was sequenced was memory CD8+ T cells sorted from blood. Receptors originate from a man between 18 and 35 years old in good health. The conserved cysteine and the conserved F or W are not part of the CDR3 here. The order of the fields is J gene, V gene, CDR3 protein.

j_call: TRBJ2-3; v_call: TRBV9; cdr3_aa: ASSASGSADTQY
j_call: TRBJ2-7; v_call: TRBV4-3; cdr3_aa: ASSHDRDIRGIYEQY
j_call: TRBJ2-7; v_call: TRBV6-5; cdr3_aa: ASSYSMGQTVYEQY
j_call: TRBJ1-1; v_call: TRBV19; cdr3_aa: ASSIGGGFNTEAF
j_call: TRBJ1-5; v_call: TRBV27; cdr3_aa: ASSLIREPNQPQH
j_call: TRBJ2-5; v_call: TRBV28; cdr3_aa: ASSYTRIGGAETQY
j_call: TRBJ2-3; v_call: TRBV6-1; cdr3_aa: ASRPTLAPSDTQY
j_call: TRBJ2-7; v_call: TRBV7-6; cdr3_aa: ASRFGTGPYEQY
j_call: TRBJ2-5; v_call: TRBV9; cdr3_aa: ASSVGGTAHFEETQY
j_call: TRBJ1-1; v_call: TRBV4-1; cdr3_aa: ASSQKPPGGATEAF
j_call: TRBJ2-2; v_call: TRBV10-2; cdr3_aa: ASKGESGTGELF
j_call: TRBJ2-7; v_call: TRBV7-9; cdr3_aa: ASSLASASRYEQY
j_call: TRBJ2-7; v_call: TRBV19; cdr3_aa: ASSIVDGSYEQY
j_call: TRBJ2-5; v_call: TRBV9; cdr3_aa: ASSVGAGDLFGETQY
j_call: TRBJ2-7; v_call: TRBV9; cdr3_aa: ASSFRAGYYEQY
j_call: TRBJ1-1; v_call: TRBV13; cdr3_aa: ASSSEDRYEVNTEAF
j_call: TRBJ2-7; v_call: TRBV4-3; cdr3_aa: ASSQDPPGVVTYEQY
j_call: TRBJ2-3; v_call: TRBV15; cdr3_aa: ATSRDVRGDTQY
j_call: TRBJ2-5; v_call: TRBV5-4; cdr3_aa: ASSPARAGAQETQY
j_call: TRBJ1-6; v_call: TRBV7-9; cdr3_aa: ASSHRQGLYSPLH
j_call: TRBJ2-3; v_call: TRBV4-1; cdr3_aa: ASSLRLANTDTQY
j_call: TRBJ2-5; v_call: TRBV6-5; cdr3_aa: ASSPGTSGTWTQY
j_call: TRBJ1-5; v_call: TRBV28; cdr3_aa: ASKPTGESNQPQH
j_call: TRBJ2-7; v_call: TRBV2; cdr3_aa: ASRPDRASYEQY
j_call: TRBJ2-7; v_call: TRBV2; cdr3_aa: ASSDRQPYEQY
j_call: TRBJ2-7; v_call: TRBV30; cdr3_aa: AWSPVGDEQY
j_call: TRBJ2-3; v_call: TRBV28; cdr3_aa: ASSLGPAESTDTQY
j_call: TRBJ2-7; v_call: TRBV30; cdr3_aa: AWDFGGAYEQY
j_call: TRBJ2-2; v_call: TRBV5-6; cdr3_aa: ASSPQNTGELF
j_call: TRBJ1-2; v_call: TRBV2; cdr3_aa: ASLLGVYT
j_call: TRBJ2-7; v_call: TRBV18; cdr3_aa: ASSFLADHYEQY
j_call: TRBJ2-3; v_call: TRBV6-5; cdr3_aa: ASRQSGGFTDTQY
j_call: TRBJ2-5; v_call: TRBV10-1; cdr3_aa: ASSRGTLGWETQY
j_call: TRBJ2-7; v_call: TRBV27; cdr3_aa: ASSLTGASYEQY
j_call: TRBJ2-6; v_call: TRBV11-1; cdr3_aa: ASSLRRSGANVLT
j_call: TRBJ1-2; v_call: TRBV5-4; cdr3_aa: ASSLNWQVYGYT
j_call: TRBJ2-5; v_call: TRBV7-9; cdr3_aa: ASTFPRDTETRETQY
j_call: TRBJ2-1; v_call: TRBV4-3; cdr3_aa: ASSQLKRLHNEQF
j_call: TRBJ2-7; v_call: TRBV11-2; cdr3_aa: ASSPGIAGGRVYEQY
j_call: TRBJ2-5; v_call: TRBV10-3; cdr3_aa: AISDSERERETQY
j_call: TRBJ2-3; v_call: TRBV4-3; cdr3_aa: ASSQQISSTDTQY
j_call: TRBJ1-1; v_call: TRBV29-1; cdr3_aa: SVEGGTVEAF
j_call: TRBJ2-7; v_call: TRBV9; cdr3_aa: ASSVQGDEQY
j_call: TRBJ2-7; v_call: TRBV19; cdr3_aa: ASSASLAGGLTYEQY
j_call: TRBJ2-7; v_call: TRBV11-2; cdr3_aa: ASSWSSYEQY
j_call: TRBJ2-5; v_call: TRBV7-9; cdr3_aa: ASSLTGQGRETQY
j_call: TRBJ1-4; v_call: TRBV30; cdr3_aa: AWDRGYNEKLF
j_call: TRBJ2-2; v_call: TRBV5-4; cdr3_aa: ASSLDRGAGELF